Each of the 18 T cell receptor beta chains below was sequenced from the same sample in a study of blood T cell repertoires in COVID-19. Sequencing used immunoSEQ multiplex PCR; TCRdb keeps in-frame clones, though not all of them. The sample includes roughly 350,000 clones, about 90% of them seen just once. The sequencing sample was made of peripheral blood. The receptor set was obtained from a woman aged 18-29 years who had recovered from COVID-19.

The chain joins TRBV3-1 (or the pseudogene TRBV3-2) to TRBJ2-7; D is unclear. V was pared by 1 base and J by 6 bases, with 7 bases between. The CDR3 runs 12 residues. Germline CDR1 is LGHDT and CDR2 is YNNKEL (reference sequence). The CDR3 sequence is CASSQVDSEQYV. The DNA of the CDR3 is TGTGCCAGCAGCCAAGTCGACTCCGAGCAGTACGTC.

The V call is TRBV11-2, the J call TRBJ2-3; D not resolved. The germline CDR1 and CDR2 sequences are SGHAT and FQNNGV. Between the trimmed V and J ends, which lost 4 bases and 4 bases, there was a span of 9 bases. This CDR3 spans 13 amino acids. Written as DNA, the CDR3 is TGTGCCAGCAGCTCCACAGTTCCAGATACGCAGTATTTT. Translating gives CASSSTVPDTQYF.

The table lists this clone with a count of one. This chain's CDR3 is CSVREGGSQPQHF. In DNA form, the CDR3 reads TGCAGCGTCCGGGAGGGGGGCAGTCAGCCCCAGCATTTT. The chain couples TRBV29-1 to TRBJ1-5, with D possibly TRBD1 on 6 matching bases. The CDR3 totals 13 residues. The germline V and J ends were trimmed by 6 bases and 6 bases, with 15 bases remaining between them. CDR1 and CDR2 from the germline V gene are SQVTM and ANQGSEA.

This chain uses TRBV12-5 with TRBJ1-1; the D gene is possibly TRBD1 (6 bases). Per the germline V gene, CDR1 is LGHNT and CDR2 is FRNRAP. V lost 6 bases and J 1 base, leaving 9 bases between the germline ends. This CDR3 contains 13 residues. CDR3 sequence reads: CASGPGQNTEAFF. CDR3 coding DNA: TGTGCTAGTGGACCGGGACAGAACACTGAAGCTTTCTTT.

This rearrangement joins TRBV24-1 to TRBJ1-4; D is possibly TRBD1 (5 bases). Germline CDR1 and CDR2: KGHDR and SFDVKD. The CDR3 has 15 residues. V was clipped by 3 bases and J by 4 bases, with 11 bases between them. The CDR3 bases are TGTGCCACCAGTGATCCGACAGAAAATAATGAAAAACTGTTTTTT. The encoded protein is CATSDPTENNEKLFF.

The chain has TRBV19 and TRBJ1-2, with D unclear. The germline V gene encodes CDR1 LNHDA and CDR2 SQIVND (reference sequence). With 5 bases removed from V and 4 bases from J, the gap between germline ends came to 17 bases. The CDR3 totals 15 residues. CDR3 sequence reads: CASSSSSESSYGYTF. The CDR3 DNA follows: TGTGCCAGTAGTTCCTCATCAGAAAGTTCCTATGGCTACACCTTC.

J is TRBJ2-7 and V is TRBV2, with 12 positions matching TRBD2. V shed 6 bases, J shed 2 bases, and the junction held 5 bases outside the gene matches. Germline lookup yields CDR1 SNHLY and CDR2 FYNNEI. CDR3 length: 15 residues. CDR3 coding DNA: TGTGCCAGCAGAGGGACTAGCGGGTTCCCCTACGAGCAGTACGTC. This encodes CASRGTSGFPYEQYV.

V usage is TRBV2 and J usage is TRBJ2-3; tentative D call: TRBD1 (5 bases). The V gene's germline CDR1 is SNHLY and CDR2 FYNNEI. Trimming left V 4 bases short and J 7 bases short, with 18 bases between. The CDR3 is 15 residues long. CDR3 sequence reads: CASSVQAMGLYTQYF. The CDR3 bases are TGTGCCAGCAGTGTCCAGGCAATGGGGCTATATACGCAGTATTTT.

V usage is TRBV13 and J usage is TRBJ1-2; D unresolved. Germline V gene sequence: CDR1 PRHDT, CDR2 FYEKMQ (reference sequence). Trimming shortened V by 3 bases and J by 1 base, and 15 bases separated the two germline ends. There are 16 residues in the CDR3. CDR3 in DNA: TGTGCCAGCAGCTTCGGGGAGATTGTTAGTAACTATGGCTACACCTTC. It specifies CASSFGEIVSNYGYTF.

This chain uses TRBV5-1 with TRBJ2-1; maybe TRBD2 (6 bases). Deletions cut 5 bases from V and 6 bases from J, with 18 bases between. The CDR3 consists of 15 residues. CDR1 is SGHRS, CDR2 YFSETQ, per germline. The CDR3 sequence is CASSRENPMGNEQFF. For the CDR3, the DNA is TGCGCCAGCAGTCGGGAGAATCCGATGGGCAATGAGCAGTTCTTC.

V usage is TRBV6-6 and J usage is TRBJ1-1, with a tentative D call TRBD1 (5 bases). The V end was cut by 8 bases, the J end by 5 bases, with 9 bases between. Germline-derived CDR1 and CDR2 are MNHNY and SVGAGI (reference sequence). This CDR3 comprises 11 residues. CDR3 protein: CASGGATEAFF. Written as DNA, the CDR3 is TGTGCCAGCGGTGGGGCGACTGAAGCTTTCTTT.

The chain joins TRBV6-5 to TRBJ1-4; TRBD1 agrees at 7 bases. This CDR3 region has 15 residues. Losses at the gene ends were 7 bases for V and 4 bases for J; bases not matched to a gene: 9. Germline V CDR1 and CDR2: MNHEY, SVGAGI. CDR3 DNA sequence: TGTGCCAGCAATTTAGGAGGGACAGTTAATGAAAAACTGTTTTTT. As protein: CASNLGGTVNEKLFF.

This clone was seen at least ten times. This chain connects TRBV7-9 to TRBJ2-3; a weak D match, TRBD2 (5 bases). Germline-derived CDR1 and CDR2 are SEHNR and FQNEAQ (reference sequence). The length of the CDR3 is 15 residues. Trimming took off 5 bases at V and 4 bases at J, with 16 bases between the two ends. CDR3 sequence reads: CASSRVSGIPDTQYF. The CDR3 nucleotides read TGTGCCAGCAGCCGAGTCTCGGGGATCCCAGATACGCAGTATTTT.

This clone showed up just once. The chain joins TRBV7-9 to TRBJ1-2, with a possible D match to TRBD1 (6 bases). Deletions cut 4 bases from V and 8 bases from J, with 17 bases between. Looked up from germline, CDR1 is SEHNR and CDR2 is FQNEAQ (reference sequence). This CDR3 region has 14 residues. DNA of the CDR3: TGTGCCAGCAGCTACCCCGTGGGGGCGGAAGGCTACACCTTC. It encodes CASSYPVGAEGYTF.

The chain links TRBV7-9 to TRBJ1-2; weak D call: TRBD1 (5 bases). The CDR3 totals 15 residues. The V gene's germline CDR1 is SEHNR and CDR2 FQNEAQ (reference sequence). The V and J ends lost 5 bases and 8 bases respectively, with 21 bases between them. CDR3 coding DNA: TGTGCCAGCAGCCCCCCACCCCGGCAGGGTCAGGGCTACACCTTC. Its protein product is CASSPPPRQGQGYTF.

The J gene is TRBJ2-2, the V gene TRBV6-6; D call uncertain. The germline V and J ends were trimmed by 4 bases and 0 bases, with 3 bases remaining between them. Germline CDR1 is MNHNY and CDR2 is SVGAGI (reference sequence). The CDR3 loop spans 13 amino acids. The CDR3 nucleotides read TGTGCCAGCAGTTCAGCGAACACCGGGGAGCTGTTTTTT. Translated, it gives CASSSANTGELFF.

This clone was seen a single time. The chain is built from TRBV5-6 and TRBJ1-3; 7 nucleotides agree with TRBD1. The CDR3 consists of 17 residues. With 0 bases clipped from V and 0 bases from J, the junction kept 6 bases outside the gene matches. CDR1 and CDR2 from the germline V gene are SGHDT and YYEEEE. CDR3 in amino acids: CASSLAEGQLSGNTIYF. The CDR3 bases are TGTGCCAGCAGCTTGGCCGAGGGACAGCTCTCTGGAAACACCATATATTTT.

The genes are TRBV9 and TRBJ2-3, with no clear D. V lost 0 bases and J 5 bases, leaving 7 bases between the germline ends. CDR1 is SGDLS, CDR2 YYNGEE, per germline. The CDR3 spans 13 residues. The CDR3 loop reads CASSVESRDTQYF. CDR3 DNA sequence: TGTGCCAGCAGCGTAGAATCCCGAGATACGCAGTATTTT.